This TCR beta chain was sequenced in a study of OX40 agonist ivuxolimab in advanced cancers. General study points: On average, a greater number of expanded clones characterised CD8+ T cells relative to CD4+. At 0.1 to 3.0 mg/kg and by week 6, clonal expansion occurred in CD4+ and CD8+ blood T cells.

A word on this clone: Its matching antigen is unknown.

TCRdb's table, derived via immunoSEQ multiplex PCR, lists solely in-frame clones and lacks some. The profile shows around 100,000 clones, 86% of them singletons. This CDR3 has 13 residues. The V end was cut by 0 bases, the J end by 7 bases, with 5 bases between. The germline V gene has CDR1 SGHNT and CDR2 YYREEE (reference sequence). The receptor's source is an adult with an advanced solid tumor such as melanoma, head and neck, liver or kidney cancer. The sample was CD4+ or CD8+ T cells sorted from blood, taken in a trial of the OX40 agonist ivuxolimab. V usage is TRBV5-4 and J usage is TRBJ1-6; D might be TRBD1 (5 bases). CDR3 nucleotides: TGTGCCAGCAGCTTGGGGGGCAATTCACCCCTCCACTTT. It yields the protein CASSLGGNSPLHF.